A single sample is the source of the 25 T cell receptor beta chains below, sequenced in a study of Ad26.COV2.S vaccination and SARS-CoV-2 variants. Documented treatment: roughly 19 received Ad26.COV2.S at low or high dose, single or two shots; about 5 received placebo; per-sample allocation not given. At day 63 after the first vaccine or placebo injection, samples were drawn. The repertoire was sequenced with immunoSEQ multiplex PCR; TCRdb's copy has only in-frame clones and lacks some. The sample records about 350,000 clones, approximately 81% being singletons. The sequencing used peripheral blood, collected in a trial of Ad26.COV2.S vaccine versus placebo. The receptors derive from a person aged 18-65 years who received the Ad26.COV2.S COVID-19 vaccine or a placebo.

This rearrangement joins TRBV12-2 to TRBJ2-2; no check of the table's D call, TRBD1, against the DNA was made. TRBV12-2 is designated a pseudogene. The CDR3 totals 14 residues. DNA for the CDR3: TGTGCAAGTCGCAAATATACAGGGACCGGGGAGCTGTTTTTT. Amino acids: CASRKYTGTGELFF.

This clone was seen a single time. The chain joins TRBV28 to TRBJ2-1; 10 bases match TRBD2. The CDR3 is made up of 14 amino acids. V lost 5 bases and J lost 3; bases outside the gene matches: 1. The V gene's germline CDR1 is MDHEN and CDR2 SYDVKM. The CDR3 protein is CASSASGSYNEQFF. CDR3 DNA sequence: TGTGCCAGCAGTGCTAGCGGGAGCTACAATGAGCAGTTCTTC.

The chain links TRBV7-8 to TRBJ2-6; D perhaps matches TRBD1 (6 bases). Germline V gene sequence: CDR1 SGHVS, CDR2 FQNEAQ. The ends were cut back, 5 bases at V and 4 bases at J, with 18 bases in the middle. CDR3 length: 17 residues. The CDR3: CASSIGQYVGGANVLTF. CDR3 coding DNA: TGTGCCAGCAGCATCGGACAGTATGTCGGAGGGGCCAACGTCCTGACTTTC.

This sequence joins TRBV4-3 and TRBJ2-3, with D perhaps matching TRBD2 (6 bases). Trimming took off 4 bases at V and 5 bases at J, with 22 bases between the two ends. CDR1 and CDR2 (germline): LGHNA, YSLEER. CDR3 size: 17 residues. The CDR3 bases are TGCGCCAGCAGCCTCATGGGGTCCAGGGTCGGGGGAGATACGCAGTATTTT. Its protein is CASSLMGSRVGGDTQYF.

The chain has TRBV30 and TRBJ1-1; D remains ambiguous. The germline V gene has CDR1 GTSNPN and CDR2 SVGIG (reference sequence). The germline V and J ends were trimmed by 4 bases and 4 bases, with 7 bases remaining between them. The CDR3 consists of 11 residues. CDR3 sequence (DNA): TGTGCCTGGATTGACGGCACTGAAGCTTTCTTT. Translation gives CAWIDGTEAFF.

V is TRBV7-9 and J is TRBJ2-2; D is uncertain. V was shortened by 1 base and J by 0 bases, with 6 bases between the two germline ends. The CDR3 has 15 amino acids. Germline loops: CDR1 SEHNR, CDR2 FQNEAQ (reference sequence). DNA of the CDR3: TGTGCCAGCAGCTTAGTTGACCCGAACACCGGGGAGCTGTTTTTT. It specifies CASSLVDPNTGELFF.

The chain has TRBV7-2 and TRBJ2-2; maybe TRBD2 (7 bases). Germline values: CDR1 SGHTA, CDR2 FQGNSA. CDR3 length: 14 amino acids. The V gene lost 7 bases and the J gene lost 4 bases, with 13 bases spanning the gap. CDR3 in amino acids: CASTRGAVTGELFF. CDR3 coding DNA: TGTGCCAGCACCCGGGGGGCCGTCACCGGGGAGCTGTTTTTT.

The J gene is TRBJ2-7, the V gene TRBV27; D is unresolved. V gave up 3 bases and J gave up 0 bases, with 6 bases separating them. Germline V gives CDR1 MNHEY, CDR2 SMNVEV (reference sequence). This CDR3 region has 13 residues. The chain's CDR3 is CASSFLDSYEQYF. The CDR3 bases are TGTGCCAGCAGTTTTCTCGACTCCTACGAGCAGTACTTC.

The chain uses TRBV5-1 and TRBJ2-1; a weak D match, TRBD1 (6 bases). From germline, CDR1 is SGHRS and CDR2 YFSETQ. The CDR3 covers 15 residues. Trimming took off 3 bases at V and 4 bases at J, with 14 bases between the two ends. In DNA form, the CDR3 reads TGCGCCAGCAGCTCCGGACAGTTGAATTACAATGAGCAGTTCTTC. Translating gives CASSSGQLNYNEQFF.

The V call is TRBV6-2 or TRBV6-3, the J call TRBJ1-3; D gene uncertain. Germline CDR1 MNHEY, CDR2 SVGEGT. V lost 5 bases, J lost 0 bases, and 11 bases lay in between. This CDR3 comprises 15 residues. As DNA, the CDR3 is TGTGCCAGCAGTCGGACGTTTAGCTCTGGAAACACCATATATTTT. This encodes CASSRTFSSGNTIYF.

The genes are TRBV30 and TRBJ1-6; D is perhaps TRBD1 (5 bases). Germline CDR1 is GTSNPN and CDR2 is SVGIG (reference sequence). The germline V and J ends were trimmed by 0 bases and 10 bases, with 16 bases remaining between them. The CDR3 is 15 amino acids. The CDR3 here is CAWSVGVNGGSPLHF. Written as DNA, the CDR3 is TGTGCCTGGAGTGTAGGGGTCAATGGGGGATCACCCCTCCACTTT.

The rearrangement uses TRBV7-8 and TRBJ2-2; 8 bases are shared with TRBD1. CDR1 and CDR2 (germline): SGHVS, FQNEAQ. This CDR3 is built from 14 residues. Germline trimming cut 5 bases from V and 6 bases from J; bases unmatched to any gene: 5. The CDR3: CASSQDRGPGELFF. For the CDR3, the DNA is TGTGCCAGCAGCCAAGACAGGGGTCCCGGGGAGCTGTTTTTT.

V is TRBV16 and J is TRBJ1-2; tentatively, D is TRBD1 (5 bases). With 7 bases removed from V and 6 bases from J, the gap between germline ends came to 15 bases. The CDR3 runs to 13 residues. From germline, CDR1 is KGHSY and CDR2 FQNENV. The CDR3 spells CASTLGRENGYTF. In nucleotides, the CDR3 is TGTGCCAGCACCCTCGGCAGGGAGAATGGCTACACCTTC.

The V and J genes are TRBV30 and TRBJ2-1; no clear D gene. Trimming stripped 2 bases from V and 6 bases from J, with 11 bases between. The length of the CDR3 is 13 residues. Per germline, CDR1 GTSNPN and CDR2 SVGIG (reference sequence). In nucleotides, the CDR3 is TGTGCCTGGAGTATGGACGTTTTCAATGAGCAGTTCTTC. Translating it yields CAWSMDVFNEQFF.

This chain connects TRBV19 to TRBJ2-5; no definite D call. Germline assignment: CDR1 LNHDA and CDR2 SQIVND (reference sequence). Deletions cut 1 base from V and 5 bases from J, with 8 bases between. The CDR3 has 13 amino acids. The CDR3 nucleotides read TGTGCCAGTAGTATAGCGGGTTGGGAGACCCAGTACTTC. Its protein is CASSIAGWETQYF.

This chain links TRBV23-1 with TRBJ2-7, with 8 nucleotides matching TRBD1. TRBV23-1 is noted as an ORF with a role that remains uncertain. After removal of 0 bases from V and 8 bases from J, the junction contained 12 bases not matched to a gene. This CDR3 spans 16 amino acids. The CDR3 region is CASSQSGDRSRVKQYF. The CDR3 nucleotides are TGCGCCAGCAGTCAATCTGGGGACAGGTCGCGGGTCAAGCAGTACTTC.

The chain uses TRBV4-1 and TRBJ2-3; D might be TRBD2 (6 bases). Germline V lookup: CDR1 MGHRA, CDR2 YSYEKL. The CDR3 is 17 residues long. V lost 4 bases, J lost 0 bases, and 17 bases lay in between. The DNA for the CDR3 is TGCGCCAGCAGCCTGGAGGGTAAATCGCTTAGCACAGATACGCAGTATTTT. This gives the protein CASSLEGKSLSTDTQYF.

This chain links TRBV3-1 (or the pseudogene TRBV3-2) with TRBJ2-7; TRBD2 is a possible D gene (5 bases). Germline V gene data show CDR1 as LGHDT and CDR2 as YNNKEL (reference sequence). The V end was cut by 1 base, the J end by 3 bases, with 10 bases between. The length of the CDR3 is 14 residues. CDR3 DNA: TGTGCCAGCAGCCAAGGAGCCAGCGGCTACGAGCAGTACTTC. Translation gives CASSQGASGYEQYF.

The chain links TRBV5-1 to TRBJ2-2; perhaps TRBD2 as D (6 bases). This CDR3 comprises 19 residues. V was trimmed by 0 bases and J by 4 bases, leaving 22 bases between them. Germline V gene data show CDR1 as SGHRS and CDR2 as YFSETQ. CDR3 amino acids: CASSLEGGGQGGGTGELFF. The CDR3 DNA follows: TGCGCCAGCAGCTTGGAGGGCGGAGGGCAGGGCGGCGGCACCGGGGAGCTGTTTTTT.

This rearrangement joins TRBV6-1 to TRBJ2-2; D may match TRBD1 or TRBD2 (6 bases each). Trimming removed 4 bases from V and 3 bases from J, with 18 bases in between. CDR3 length: 17 amino acids. Germline V gene sequence: CDR1 MNHNS, CDR2 SASEGT. As DNA, the CDR3 is TGTGCCAGCAGTGGAGGGGGGTTGGGAGTGGACACCGGGGAGCTGTTTTTT. The encoded protein is CASSGGGLGVDTGELFF.

The chain uses TRBV4-3 and TRBJ1-5; D is unclear. V was trimmed by 0 bases and J by 1 base, leaving 10 bases between them. The length of the CDR3 is 16 residues. Germline-derived CDR1 and CDR2 are LGHNA and YSLEER. The CDR3 loop is CASSQDPVTSNQPQHF. CDR3 DNA: TGCGCCAGCAGCCAAGATCCGGTCACAAGCAATCAGCCCCAGCATTTT.

A word on this clone: The sample carries other DNA sequences with the same CDR3. The genes are TRBV3-1 (or the pseudogene TRBV3-2) and TRBJ2-7; D uncertain. With 3 bases removed from V and 0 bases from J, the gap between germline ends came to 0 bases. Germline V CDR1 and CDR2: LGHDT, YNNKEL (reference sequence). The CDR3 is made up of 11 amino acids. The CDR3 region is CASSHSYEQYF. The DNA for the CDR3 is TGTGCCAGCAGCCACTCCTACGAGCAGTACTTC.

This clone has a single count. V is TRBV29-1 and J is TRBJ2-7; D not resolved. CDR3 length: 12 amino acids. Trimming pared 4 bases from V and 2 bases from J, leaving 9 bases between. In germline, CDR1 is SQVTM, CDR2 ANQGSEA. CDR3 protein: CSVARSAYEQYF. For the CDR3, the DNA is TGCAGCGTTGCTCGGAGCGCCTACGAGCAGTACTTC.

This clone was recorded only once. The V call is TRBV6-5, the J call TRBJ1-1, with TRBD1 matching 9 bases. The CDR3 length is 15 residues. Germline loops: CDR1 MNHEY, CDR2 SVGAGI. Trimming removed 6 bases from V and 6 bases from J; junction bases left unmatched: 11. The CDR3 loop is CASSRNRDRASEAFF. The DNA of the CDR3 is TGTGCCAGCAGCCGCAACCGGGACAGGGCCTCTGAAGCTTTCTTT.

The V gene is TRBV5-5, the J gene TRBJ2-7; 11 bases are shared with TRBD2. Germline V gene sequence: CDR1 SGHKS, CDR2 YYEKEE (reference sequence). This CDR3 contains 15 residues. V was pared by 1 base and J by 4 bases, with 4 bases of the junction left unmatched. As DNA, the CDR3 is TGTGCCAGCAGCTTGACGGCTAGCGGGGGGTACGAGCAGTACTTC. Its protein is CASSLTASGGYEQYF.